This T cell receptor beta chain was captured in a study of cytomegalovirus exposure and HLA in healthy donors. V was pared by 5 bases and J by 2 bases, with 15 bases between. The germline CDR1 and CDR2 sequences are SNHLY and FYNNEI. The CDR3 consists of 15 residues. At least ten counts were recorded for this clone. The PCR had 60 Vbeta and 13 Jbeta primers. Produced via immunoSEQ multiplex PCR; TCRdb's table is partial and in-frame only. This sample has over 90,000 clones, with 64% found just once. The TCR originated in a man between 60 and 70 years old in good health and CMV-seronegative. The V call is TRBV2, the J call TRBJ2-5; D may be TRBD2 (6 bases). The sample comprised PBMCs. The CDR3 region has the DNA TGTGCCAGCAGTCCCCGGTCCGGGACTCAAGAGACCCAGTACTTC. This encodes CASSPRSGTQETQYF.